The 31 T cell receptor beta chains presented below share a single source sample, sequenced in a study of cytomegalovirus exposure and HLA in healthy donors. Profiled with immunoSEQ multiplex PCR; TCRdb holds only in-frame clones, not every one. The sample has 200,000 to 250,000 clones; 88% are singletons. The sample was PBMCs. These receptors were taken from a woman aged 18-30 years in good health and CMV-seronegative.

The V and J genes are TRBV2 and TRBJ1-4, with a possible D match to TRBD1 (6 bases). This CDR3 has 14 residues. The germline V and J ends were trimmed by 5 bases and 0 bases, with 7 bases remaining between them. Looked up from germline, CDR1 is SNHLY and CDR2 is FYNNEI. CDR3 sequence: CASSRTATNEKLFF. Here the CDR3 DNA reads TGTGCCAGCAGTAGGACAGCAACTAATGAAAAACTGTTTTTT.

The chain joins TRBV19 to TRBJ1-1; D remains unclear. This CDR3 has 15 amino acids. The germline gives CDR1 LNHDA, CDR2 SQIVND (reference sequence). V gave up 3 bases and J gave up 10 bases, with 21 bases separating them. For the CDR3, the DNA is TGTGCCAGTAGTATTGGAGGCTTCGGGAGGGTTGGAGCTTTCTTT. Protein: CASSIGGFGRVGAFF.

The chain joins TRBV19 to TRBJ2-1, with D unresolved. The V gene lost 5 bases and the J gene lost 8 bases, with 7 bases spanning the gap. CDR3 size: 11 residues. Germline V gene lookup returns CDR1 LNHDA and CDR2 SQIVND (reference sequence). CDR3: CASSYSYEQFF. As DNA, the CDR3 is TGTGCCAGTAGTTACAGCTATGAGCAGTTCTTC.

This clone was counted only a few times. The rearrangement joins TRBV7-8 to TRBJ2-7, with D tentatively TRBD2 (6 bases). The V gene's germline CDR1 is SGHVS and CDR2 FQNEAQ. This CDR3 comprises 12 residues. Trimming took off 8 bases at V and 6 bases at J, with 14 bases between the two ends. CDR3 loop: CASSWVAAEQYF. The CDR3 DNA is TGTGCCAGCTCATGGGTAGCGGCCGAGCAGTACTTC.

This chain joins TRBV11-2 and TRBJ2-1, with TRBD1 as a possible D gene (5 bases). Trimming took 6 bases from V and 5 from J, leaving 14 bases between them. Germline values: CDR1 SGHAT, CDR2 FQNNGV. This CDR3 has 14 amino acids. This chain's CDR3 is CASRYAGRDNEQFF. As DNA, the CDR3 is TGTGCCAGCAGATACGCAGGGCGCGACAATGAGCAGTTCTTC.

DNA for the CDR3: TGTGCCAGTAGTGCCGGTGATCTAGACAATGAGCAGTTCTTC. It is translated as CASSAGDLDNEQFF. The gene calls are TRBV19 and TRBJ2-1; D not certain. The germline V and J ends were trimmed by 5 bases and 5 bases, with 13 bases remaining between them. CDR3 length equals 14 residues. Germline V gives CDR1 LNHDA, CDR2 SQIVND (reference sequence).

CDR3 DNA: TGTGCCAGCGTAACAGGGGGACATGAAAAACTGTTTTTT. Translation: CASVTGGHEKLFF. The chain combines TRBV2 with TRBJ1-4, with TRBD1 identical over 8 bases. This CDR3 comprises 13 residues. Germline CDR1 SNHLY, CDR2 FYNNEI. Trimming cost V 8 bases and J 6 bases; bases outside gene matches: 5. Supplemented by reference TRBV2 and TRBJ1-4, the full variable domain reads EPEVTQTPSHQVTQMGQEVILRCVPISNHLYFYWYRQILGQKVEFLVSFYNNEISEKSEIFDDQFSVERPDGSNFTLKIRSTKLEDSAMYFCASVTGGHEKLFFGSGTQLSVL.

The chain recombines TRBV10-3 with TRBJ2-7; D is possibly TRBD1 (6 bases). Germline-derived CDR1 and CDR2 are ENHRY and SYGVKD. The CDR3 sequence is 12 residues long. V was cut by 6 bases and J by 7 bases, with 13 bases left in between. This CDR3 reads CAISLATGEQYF. Here the CDR3 DNA reads TGTGCCATCAGCCTAGCTACAGGGGAGCAGTACTTC.

The sample holds one count of this clone. The J gene is TRBJ2-5, the V gene TRBV28; TRBD1 matches at 8 bases. Losses at the gene ends were 5 bases for V and 2 bases for J; bases not matched to a gene: 7. CDR1 is MDHEN and CDR2 is SYDVKM in the germline V gene. CDR3 length equals 15 residues. CDR3 nucleotide sequence: TGTGCCAGCAGTCATGGACGGACAGGGCAAGAGACCCAGTACTTC. Amino acids: CASSHGRTGQETQYF.

This CDR3 is CASSLRGNFGNEQFF. The CDR3 DNA is TGTGCCAGCAGCTTAAGGGGGAATTTCGGCAATGAGCAGTTCTTC. V usage is TRBV7-9 and J usage is TRBJ2-1; D is perhaps TRBD1 (6 bases). Trimming shortened V by 2 bases and J by 6 bases, and 14 bases separated the two germline ends. Germline CDR1 and CDR2: SEHNR and FQNEAQ (reference sequence). The CDR3 is 15 amino acids.

The chain uses TRBV4-1 and TRBJ2-7; D is possibly TRBD2 (5 bases). The CDR3 has 15 amino acids. V was cut by 1 base and J by 2 bases, with 12 bases left in between. Germline assignment: CDR1 MGHRA and CDR2 YSYEKL. The CDR3 DNA is TGCGCCAGCAGCCAAGTCGAGTCAGCGGCCTACGAGCAGTACTTC. It is translated as CASSQVESAAYEQYF.

The rearrangement uses TRBV29-1 and TRBJ2-5; the match to TRBD2 covers 10 bases. The CDR3 extends over 16 amino acids. Per the germline V gene, CDR1 is SQVTM and CDR2 is ANQGSEA. Losses at the gene ends were 8 bases for V and 1 base for J; bases not matched to a gene: 13. DNA of the CDR3: TGCAGCTATGCCGGACTAGCGGAAAGTACCCAAGAGACCCAGTACTTC. Its protein is CSYAGLAESTQETQYF.

The V and J genes are TRBV28 and TRBJ2-7; TRBD2 matches at 11 bases. Trimming cost V 5 bases and J 8 bases; bases outside gene matches: 20. The CDR3 spans 18 residues. Germline CDR1 and CDR2: MDHEN and SYDVKM. The CDR3: CASSPPSHGLAGGSQQYF. CDR3 in DNA: TGTGCCAGCAGTCCACCCTCCCACGGGCTAGCGGGAGGTAGTCAGCAGTACTTC.

The rearrangement joins TRBV5-1 to TRBJ2-2, with D hard to call. There are 16 residues in the CDR3. Trimming removed 0 bases from V and 2 bases from J, with 11 bases in between. Germline-derived CDR1 and CDR2 are SGHRS and YFSETQ. The CDR3 reads CASSLGSRRNTGELFF. Here the CDR3 DNA reads TGCGCCAGCAGCTTGGGGAGTCGGCGAAACACCGGGGAGCTGTTTTTT.

The chain links TRBV18 to TRBJ2-3, with D perhaps matching TRBD2 (6 bases). V gave up 3 bases and J gave up 3 bases, with 16 bases separating them. The CDR3 totals 16 residues. Germline assignment: CDR1 KGHSH and CDR2 LQKENI. This CDR3 reads CASSPVQGGYTDTQYF. In DNA form, the CDR3 reads TGTGCCAGCTCACCCGTGCAGGGAGGTTATACAGATACGCAGTATTTT.

The V gene is TRBV11-2, the J gene TRBJ1-1; 10 bases line up with TRBD1. Germline lookup yields CDR1 SGHAT and CDR2 FQNNGV. With V trimmed by 5 bases and J by 5 bases, 11 bases remained unmatched. The length of the CDR3 is 16 residues. Written as DNA, the CDR3 is TGTGCCAGCAGCCCCGGGACAGGGGCCCAGTGGACTGAAGCTTTCTTT. Encoded protein: CASSPGTGAQWTEAFF.

The rearrangement joins TRBV18 to TRBJ2-3; 10 bases align to TRBD2. After removal of 4 bases from V and 2 bases from J, the junction contained 6 bases not matched to a gene. Germline V gene lookup returns CDR1 KGHSH and CDR2 LQKENI. This CDR3 is built from 16 residues. CDR3 amino acids: CASSLLAGGSTDTQYF. CDR3 nucleotide sequence: TGTGCCAGCTCACTATTAGCGGGAGGATCCACAGATACGCAGTATTTT. Variable domain in full (rest from reference TRBV18 and TRBJ2-3): NAGVMQNPRHLVRRRGQEARLRCSPMKGHSHVYWYRQLPEEGLKFMVYLQKENIIDESGMPKERFSAEFPKEGPSILRIQQVVRGDSAAYFCASSLLAGGSTDTQYFGPGTRLTVL.

The V and J genes are TRBV4-2 and TRBJ1-5; 7 bases align to TRBD1. This CDR3 contains 15 residues. The ends lost 2 bases at V and 4 bases at J; junction bases unmatched: 5. In germline, CDR1 is LGHNA, CDR2 YNFKEQ. This chain's CDR3 is CASSQLRQGNQPQHF. The CDR3, as DNA: TGTGCCAGCAGCCAACTTAGACAGGGTAATCAGCCCCAGCATTTT.

The V and J genes are TRBV30 and TRBJ2-5; D possibly corresponds to TRBD1 (6 bases). The CDR3 contains 14 residues. Trimming pared 2 bases from V and 3 bases from J, leaving 13 bases between. Germline V gene lookup returns CDR1 GTSNPN and CDR2 SVGIG (reference sequence). The CDR3 protein is CAWSPHRVEETQYF. The CDR3 coding sequence is TGTGCCTGGAGTCCACACAGGGTAGAAGAGACCCAGTACTTC. The entire variable domain, with the rest obtained from reference TRBV30 and TRBJ2-5, is as follows: SQTIHQWPATLVQPVGSPLSLECTVEGTSNPNLYWYRQAAGRGLQLLFYSVGIGQISSEVPQNLSASRPQDRQFILSSKKLLLSDSGFYLCAWSPHRVEETQYFGPGTRLLVL.

The chain combines TRBV5-5 with TRBJ2-2; D may be TRBD2 (5 bases). V was shortened by 5 bases and J by 1 base, with 21 bases between the two germline ends. Germline values: CDR1 SGHKS, CDR2 YYEKEE (reference sequence). The CDR3 contains 18 residues. Here the CDR3 reads CASSRDIPSGVNTGELFF. In nucleotides, the CDR3 is TGTGCCAGCAGTCGTGACATCCCCAGCGGAGTGAACACCGGGGAGCTGTTTTTT.

The chain employs TRBV5-1 and TRBJ2-7, with D possibly TRBD2 on 6 matching bases. The CDR3 contains 14 residues. Germline loops: CDR1 SGHRS, CDR2 YFSETQ. The V and J ends lost 7 bases and 7 bases respectively, with 21 bases between them. The CDR3 DNA reads TGCGCCAGCCGCGTTAGCGGCCCCTACGTAGAGCAGTACTTC. Translation: CASRVSGPYVEQYF.

This chain connects TRBV6-5 to TRBJ2-7; possibly TRBD2 for D (7 bases). The CDR3 runs to 13 residues. The germline CDR1 and CDR2 sequences are MNHEY and SVGAGI. Between the trimmed V and J ends, which lost 3 bases and 3 bases, there was a span of 9 bases. CDR3 protein: CASSYRGGYEQYF. As DNA, the CDR3 is TGTGCCAGCAGTTATAGGGGGGGCTACGAGCAGTACTTC.

The CDR3 region is CASSQAPVAGGPSEQFF. CDR3 DNA: TGTGCCAGCAGCCAGGCCCCGGTGGCGGGAGGCCCTAGTGAGCAGTTCTTC. The chain recombines TRBV14 with TRBJ2-1; TRBD2 aligns across 8 bases. The V and J ends lost 3 bases and 9 bases, in that order; junction bases with no gene match: 16. CDR1 SGHDN and CDR2 FVKESK come from the germline V gene. This CDR3 is built from 17 residues. The full variable domain, its missing parts supplied by reference TRBV14 and TRBJ2-1, is EAGVTQFPSHSVIEKGQTVTLRCDPISGHDNLYWYRRVMGKEIKFLLHFVKESKQDESGMPNNRFLAERTGGTYSTLKVQPAELEDSGVYFCASSQAPVAGGPSEQFFGPGTRLTVL.

The chain couples TRBV6-5 to TRBJ1-2; D possibly corresponds to TRBD1 (6 bases). The ends were cut back, 0 bases at V and 2 bases at J, with 10 bases in the middle. The CDR3 loop spans 15 amino acids. Per germline, CDR1 MNHEY and CDR2 SVGAGI. The DNA of the CDR3 is TGTGCCAGCAGTTACTCGCAGGGGATGAACTATGGCTACACCTTC. It specifies CASSYSQGMNYGYTF.

The V call is TRBV27, the J call TRBJ2-5, with a possible D match to TRBD2 (6 bases). V lost 6 bases, J lost 2 bases, and 16 bases lay in between. The germline gives CDR1 MNHEY, CDR2 SMNVEV (reference sequence). The CDR3 sequence is 15 residues long. The CDR3 spells CASRLGVADQETQYF. CDR3 in DNA: TGTGCCAGCAGACTCGGTGTAGCGGATCAAGAGACCCAGTACTTC.

The genes are TRBV29-1 and TRBJ2-1; D remains unclear. The CDR3 spans 13 residues. The germline CDR1 and CDR2 sequences are SQVTM and ANQGSEA. The V and J ends lost 7 bases and 1 base respectively, with 11 bases between them. Here the CDR3 DNA reads TGCAGCGCCGCCACAAAATCCTACAATGAGCAGTTCTTC. It codes for CSAATKSYNEQFF.

The V call is TRBV5-6, the J call TRBJ2-7; TRBD2 aligns across 7 bases. Per the germline V gene, CDR1 is SGHDT and CDR2 is YYEEEE. The V segment lost 3 bases and the J segment 4 bases; nucleotides outside the gene matches: 4. The CDR3 extends over 13 amino acids. In DNA, the CDR3 is TGTGCCAGCAGCTCCGGACTAGTTTACGAGCAGTACTTC. It yields the protein CASSSGLVYEQYF.

The chain is built from TRBV6-6 and TRBJ1-5; 8 positions match TRBD1. This CDR3 region has 16 residues. The trim removed 2 bases at V and 6 bases at J, leaving 9 bases unmatched. Germline V CDR1 and CDR2: MNHNY, SVGAGI (reference sequence). CDR3 DNA sequence: TGTGCCAGCAGTTACGAGATCCAGGGGGCGAGTCAGCCCCAGCATTTT. This codes for CASSYEIQGASQPQHF.

The V call is TRBV28, the J call TRBJ2-7; 9 nucleotides match TRBD1. Germline CDR1 MDHEN, CDR2 SYDVKM. The CDR3 length is 15 residues. Losses at the gene ends were 4 bases for V and 4 bases for J; bases not matched to a gene: 8. The CDR3 is CASSWETGGGYEQYF. DNA for the CDR3: TGTGCCAGCAGTTGGGAAACAGGGGGCGGTTACGAGCAGTACTTC.

The genes are TRBV5-4 and TRBJ2-6; no definite D call. Germline V CDR1 and CDR2: SGHNT, YYREEE (reference sequence). The V and J ends lost 0 bases and 2 bases respectively, with 6 bases between them. The CDR3 length is 15 residues. The CDR3 DNA reads TGTGCCAGCAGCTTGGTAGTAGCTGGGGCCAACGTCCTGACTTTC. Translating it yields CASSLVVAGANVLTF.

This clone was found once. The chain uses TRBV27 and TRBJ2-7; 11 nucleotides agree with TRBD2. The V and J ends lost 5 bases and 6 bases, in that order; junction bases with no gene match: 9. Per germline, CDR1 MNHEY and CDR2 SMNVEV (reference sequence). This CDR3 is 15 amino acids long. CDR3 nucleotide sequence: TGTGCCAGCAGTCCGACTAGCGGGGAACTTCTCGAGCAGTACTTC. Encoded protein: CASSPTSGELLEQYF.